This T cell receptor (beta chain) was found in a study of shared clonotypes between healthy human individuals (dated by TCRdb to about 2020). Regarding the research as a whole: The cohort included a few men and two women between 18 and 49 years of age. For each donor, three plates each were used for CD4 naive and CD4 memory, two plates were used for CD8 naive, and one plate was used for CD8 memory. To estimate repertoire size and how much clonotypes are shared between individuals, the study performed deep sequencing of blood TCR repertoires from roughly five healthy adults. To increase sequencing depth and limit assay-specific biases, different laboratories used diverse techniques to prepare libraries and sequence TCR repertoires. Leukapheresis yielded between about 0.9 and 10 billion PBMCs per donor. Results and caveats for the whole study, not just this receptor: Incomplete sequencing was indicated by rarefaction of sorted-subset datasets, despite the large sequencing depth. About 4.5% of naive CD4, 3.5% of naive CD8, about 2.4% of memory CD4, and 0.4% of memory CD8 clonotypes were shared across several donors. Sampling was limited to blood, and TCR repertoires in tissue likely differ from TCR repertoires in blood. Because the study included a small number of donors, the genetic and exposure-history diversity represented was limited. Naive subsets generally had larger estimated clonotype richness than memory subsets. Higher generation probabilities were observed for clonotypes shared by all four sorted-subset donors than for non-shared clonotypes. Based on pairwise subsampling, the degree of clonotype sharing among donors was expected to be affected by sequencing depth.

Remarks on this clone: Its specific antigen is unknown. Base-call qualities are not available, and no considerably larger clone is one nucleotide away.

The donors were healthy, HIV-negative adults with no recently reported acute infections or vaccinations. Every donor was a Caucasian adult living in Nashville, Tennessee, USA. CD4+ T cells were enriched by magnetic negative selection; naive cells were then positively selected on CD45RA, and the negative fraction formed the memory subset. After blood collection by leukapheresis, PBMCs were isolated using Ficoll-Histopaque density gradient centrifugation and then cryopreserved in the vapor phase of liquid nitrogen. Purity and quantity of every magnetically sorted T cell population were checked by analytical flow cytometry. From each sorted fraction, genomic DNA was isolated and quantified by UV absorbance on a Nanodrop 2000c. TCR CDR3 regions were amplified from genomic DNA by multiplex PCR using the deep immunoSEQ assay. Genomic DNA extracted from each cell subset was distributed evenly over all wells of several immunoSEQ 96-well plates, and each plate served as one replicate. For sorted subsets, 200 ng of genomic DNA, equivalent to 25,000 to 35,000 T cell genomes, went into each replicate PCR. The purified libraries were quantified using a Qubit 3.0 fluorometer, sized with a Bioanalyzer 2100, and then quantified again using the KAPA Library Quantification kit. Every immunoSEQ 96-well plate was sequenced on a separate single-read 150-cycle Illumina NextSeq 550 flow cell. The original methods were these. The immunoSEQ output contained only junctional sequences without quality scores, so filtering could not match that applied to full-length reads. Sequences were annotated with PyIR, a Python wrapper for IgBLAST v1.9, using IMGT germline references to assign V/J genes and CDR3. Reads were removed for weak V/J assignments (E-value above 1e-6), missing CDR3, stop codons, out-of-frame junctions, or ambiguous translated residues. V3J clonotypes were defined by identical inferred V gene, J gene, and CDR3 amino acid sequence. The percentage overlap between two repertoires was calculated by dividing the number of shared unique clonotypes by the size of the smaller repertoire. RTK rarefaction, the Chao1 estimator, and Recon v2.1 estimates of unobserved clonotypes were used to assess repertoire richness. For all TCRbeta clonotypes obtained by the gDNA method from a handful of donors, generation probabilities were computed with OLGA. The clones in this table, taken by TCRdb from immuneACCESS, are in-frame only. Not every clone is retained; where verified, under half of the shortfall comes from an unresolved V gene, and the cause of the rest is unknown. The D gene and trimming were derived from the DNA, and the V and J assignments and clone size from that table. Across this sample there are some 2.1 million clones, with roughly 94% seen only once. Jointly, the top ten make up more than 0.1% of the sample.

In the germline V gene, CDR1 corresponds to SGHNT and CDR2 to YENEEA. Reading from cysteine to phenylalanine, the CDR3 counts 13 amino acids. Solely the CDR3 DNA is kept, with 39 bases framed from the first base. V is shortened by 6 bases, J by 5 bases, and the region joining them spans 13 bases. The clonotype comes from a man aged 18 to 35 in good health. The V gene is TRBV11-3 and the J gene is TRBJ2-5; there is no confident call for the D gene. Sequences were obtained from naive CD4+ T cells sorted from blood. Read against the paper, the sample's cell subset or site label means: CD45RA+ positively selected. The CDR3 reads CASSPGGRETQYF. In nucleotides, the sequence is TGTGCCAGCAGTCCGGGTGGTCGGGAGACCCAGTACTTC.